The T cell receptor beta chain described here comes from a study of T cell responses to AZD1222 COVID-19 vaccine. Study background: Researchers grouped second doses given at about 4 or about 12 weeks into one pool. General study findings and limits: Reports say nearly half of spike-specific TCRs go after unmutated variant regions. In all cases, repertoires were sampled only after the peak T cell response.

This clone is a singleton in its sample. Its antigen is not known. The CDR3 has 13 amino acids. The germline V and J ends were trimmed by 6 bases and 1 base, with 9 bases remaining between them. Germline V CDR1 and CDR2: LGHNA, YSLEER. Produced via immunoSEQ multiplex PCR; TCRdb's table is partial and in-frame only. The sample includes over 100,000 clones, roughly 83% of them seen just once. The TCR was taken from an adult in good health. The sequences come from peripheral blood, collected on day 0 of AZD1222 vaccination. J is TRBJ1-1 and V is TRBV4-3; possible D gene TRBD1, 5 bases. The CDR3 DNA reads TGCGCCAGCAGTCTACAGGAGAACACTGAAGCTTTCTTT. Encoded protein: CASSLQENTEAFF.